These 7 T cell receptor beta chains originate from one sample sequenced in a study of CD8 T cells in ankylosing spondylitis. TCRdb re-derived calls from the 5' RACE reads in MiXCR, one entry per CDR3 protein. The repertoire includes about 350,000 distinct CDR3 sequences, 20% of them detected once, and about an eighth sits in the top ten. The specimen sequenced was blood, either unsorted or a sorted T cell fraction (not recorded which). The source of these receptors is a male donor with ankylosing spondylitis or in good health (not recorded which).

This clonotype was detected only a few times. The chain combines TRBV10-1 with TRBJ1-1; weak D call: TRBD1 (6 bases). Trimming removed 6 bases from V and 0 bases from J, with 8 bases in between. There are 13 residues in the CDR3. The germline V gene has CDR1 WNHNN and CDR2 SYGVQD (reference sequence). CDR3 sequence reads: CASRDSMNTEAFF. In DNA form, the CDR3 reads TGCGCCAGCAGGGACAGCATGAACACTGAAGCTTTCTTT.

The rearrangement joins TRBV25-1 to TRBJ2-7, with D possibly matching TRBD2 (6 bases). Between the trimmed V and J ends, which lost 2 bases and 3 bases, there was a span of 8 bases. CDR1 is MGHDK, CDR2 SYGVNS, per germline. This CDR3 has 13 amino acids. CDR3 amino acids: CASSESGFYEQYF. DNA of the CDR3: TGTGCCAGCAGTGAAAGCGGGTTCTACGAGCAGTACTTC.

This clonotype was seen once. One end of the junction does not line up with germline, which may come from a read error. The chain combines TRBV5-6 with TRBJ2-7; D might be TRBD1 or TRBD2, each matching 5 bases. This CDR3 region has 15 residues. Per germline, CDR1 SGHDT and CDR2 YYEEEE. The chain's CDR3 is CAGRLIRDPEREQYF. The DNA of the CDR3 is TGTGCCGGCAGATTAATCCGGGACCCGGAGCGCGAGCAGTACTTC.

The chain employs TRBV4-1 and TRBJ2-2; weak D call: TRBD2 (7 bases). V lost 1 base, J lost 6 bases, and 18 bases lay in between. The CDR3 is made up of 17 amino acids. CDR1 is MGHRA, CDR2 YSYEKL, per germline. This chain's CDR3 is CASSQGVWGGAAGELFF. The DNA for the CDR3 is TGCGCCAGCAGCCAAGGAGTGTGGGGGGGGGCGGCCGGGGAGCTGTTTTTT.

This clonotype was observed a few times. The chain's CDR3 is CASNGDGPTYTGELFF. The CDR3 bases are TGCGCCAGCAACGGGGATGGCCCAACCTACACCGGGGAGCTGTTTTTT. The V gene is TRBV5-1, the J gene TRBJ2-2; TRBD2 might be the D (5 bases). The germline V and J ends were trimmed by 6 bases and 3 bases, with 18 bases remaining between them. CDR3 length: 16 amino acids. Germline-derived CDR1 and CDR2 are SGHRS and YFSETQ. The full variable domain, rest sourced from reference TRBV5-1 and TRBJ2-2, is KAGVTQTPRYLIKTRGQQVTLSCSPISGHRSVSWYQQTPGQGLQFLFEYFSETQRNKGNFPGRFSGRQFSNSRSEMNVSTLELGDSALYLCASNGDGPTYTGELFFGEGSRLTVL.

The chain joins TRBV9 to TRBJ2-5; D call uncertain. The germline V gene encodes CDR1 SGDLS and CDR2 YYNGEE. Deletions cut 3 bases from V and 1 base from J, with 10 bases between. The CDR3 is made up of 14 amino acids. The CDR3 sequence: CASSAPNLQETQYF. The CDR3, as DNA: TGTGCCAGCAGCGCCCCCAACCTCCAAGAGACCCAGTACTTC.

The chain recombines TRBV12-3 or TRBV12-4 with TRBJ2-2; TRBD2 agrees at 12 bases. This CDR3 has 16 amino acids. V lost 10 bases, J lost 4 bases, and 10 bases stayed unmatched. CDR3 region: CATRPLAGGLTGELFF. CDR3 sequence (DNA): TGTGCCACCCGACCCCTAGCGGGGGGGCTCACCGGGGAGCTGTTTTTT.